A selection of T cell receptor beta chains follows, all from one sample in a study of cytomegalovirus exposure and HLA in healthy donors. TCRdb's copy holds only in-frame clones and misses some; the assay was immunoSEQ multiplex PCR. The sample carries around 140,000 clones, approximately 92% recorded once. Source material: PBMCs. Receptors were obtained from a woman under 30 in good health and CMV-seronegative. CDR3s include the opening cysteine and the closing phenylalanine or tryptophan.

j_call,v_call,cdr3_aa
TRBJ1-2,TRBV7-2,CASSRPPGGTGDGYTF
TRBJ1-5,TRBV14,CASSQSSSNQPQHF
TRBJ2-7,TRBV7-2,CASSRDRRYYEQYF
TRBJ2-7,TRBV6-5,CASRGQGSGYEQYF
TRBJ1-2,TRBV11-2,CASSLAEAGGDYGYTF
TRBJ2-7,TRBV7-8,CASSFGGESYEQYF
TRBJ2-7,TRBV5-1,CASSLRTDYEQYF
TRBJ2-3,TRBV6-1,CASSERGGADTQYF
TRBJ2-3,TRBV7-9,CAISGITDTQYF
TRBJ1-1,TRBV18,CASSPGQGSRNTEAFF
TRBJ2-3,TRBV5-4,CASSFDPGGATDTQYF
TRBJ2-2,TRBV4-2,CASSQDHGRGPGELFF
TRBJ1-1,TRBV11-2,CASSFGHTEAFF
TRBJ1-5,TRBV27,CASSFGSDNQPQHF
TRBJ1-2,TRBV2,CASSAAGGATYGYTF
TRBJ2-3,TRBV5-1,CASSLLEDTDTQYF
TRBJ1-4,TRBV5-1,CASSSRAVEKLFF
TRBJ2-5,TRBV5-1,CASSSGGTSGQETQYF
TRBJ2-3,TRBV5-1,CASTSGASTDTQYF
TRBJ2-7,TRBV10-3,CAIRQAGGSLNYEQYF
.,TRBV6-1,CASSDERLAGKYEQYF
TRBJ1-3,TRBV13,CASSLELSAGNTIYF
TRBJ2-7,TRBV7-8,CASSLGLAGGYEQYF
TRBJ2-7,TRBV14,CASSLGLTYEQYF
TRBJ1-3,TRBV9,CASSVGGGNTIYF
TRBJ2-3,TRBV5-6,CASSFWDRGTDTQYF
TRBJ2-7,TRBV7-6,CASSFQWRDEQYF
TRBJ2-5,TRBV5-1,CATARGGSETQYF
TRBJ2-7,TRBV5-1,CASSLGAGPSYEQYF
TRBJ2-7,TRBV7-2,CASSFAQGPYEQYF
TRBJ1-1,TRBV11-3,CASSPSPGTEAFF
TRBJ1-5,TRBV2,CASSPGQASNQPQHF
TRBJ1-5,TRBV20-1,CSAGFAPQHF
TRBJ2-1,TRBV19,CASRLQLAGGYNEQFF
TRBJ2-7,TRBV29-1,CSVEGFTSGAYEQYF
TRBJ1-4,TRBV9,CASSVTGVSEKLFF
TRBJ2-7,TRBV18,CATRGKDSYEQYF
TRBJ2-5,TRBV5-1,CASSLPSGGADGTQYF
TRBJ1-1,TRBV5-1,CASRTGPDTEAFF
TRBJ1-2,TRBV6-1,CASRINRVDYGYTF
TRBJ1-1,TRBV2,CASRDRGATEAFF
TRBJ1-4,TRBV5-6,CASSLWQGRDEKLFF
TRBJ1-2,TRBV9,CASSGTDRANGGYTF
TRBJ1-1,TRBV11-2,CASSLEIYTEAFF